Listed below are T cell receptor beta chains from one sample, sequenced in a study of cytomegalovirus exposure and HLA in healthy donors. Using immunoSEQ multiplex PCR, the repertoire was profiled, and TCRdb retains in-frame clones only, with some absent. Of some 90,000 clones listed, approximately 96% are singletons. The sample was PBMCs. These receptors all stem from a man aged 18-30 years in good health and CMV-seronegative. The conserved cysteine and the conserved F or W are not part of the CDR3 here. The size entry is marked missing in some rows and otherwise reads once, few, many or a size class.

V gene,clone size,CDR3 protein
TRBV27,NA,ASSPRGSNQPQH
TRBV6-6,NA,ASSYRGYNEQF
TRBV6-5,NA,ASRDNLGYGYT
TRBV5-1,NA,ASSLTAGDNEQF
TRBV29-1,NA,SDGTSAANEQF
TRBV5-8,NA,ASSLGTTKRVYSNQPQH
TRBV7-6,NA,ASSLTGGGSTEAF
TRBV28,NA,ASSYLSSYEQY
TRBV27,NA,ASSISSGGEQF
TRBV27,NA,ASTFISGAEETQY
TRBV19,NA,ASSPGQGPHEQY
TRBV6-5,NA,ASTSPAANYGYT
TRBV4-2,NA,ASSQASVSYEQY
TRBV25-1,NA,ASQETGKWDTQY
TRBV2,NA,ASSENVIGNTIY
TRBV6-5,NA,ASSYSMSTRTGELF
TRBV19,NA,ASINARPGGGEQF
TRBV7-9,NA,ASSPPGLPNSSEF
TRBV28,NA,ASRNRGLTYEQY
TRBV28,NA,ASSLLAGGLNEQF
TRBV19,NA,ASSSGLNNEQF
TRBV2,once,ASRETGFGAEKLF
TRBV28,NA,ATRAASGYT
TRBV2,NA,ASSSGQGWTEAF
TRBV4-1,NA,ASSQGGGPDQPQH
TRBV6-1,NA,ASSERFGEAF
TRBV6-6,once,ASSPGGGQEIYGYT
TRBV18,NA,ASSPQRHSRTGGYEKLF
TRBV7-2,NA,ASSWKGLGERLH
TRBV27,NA,ASSPGTDANYGYT
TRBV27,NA,ASSLASRGSTEAF
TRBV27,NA,ASSQFGTSDYEQY
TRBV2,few,ASSKGQATGNTIY
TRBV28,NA,ASSLDGLAGAASYNEQF
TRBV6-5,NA,ASGPGGLNIQY
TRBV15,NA,ATSRLSREAF
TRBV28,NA,ASSLVEEGFLGGAF
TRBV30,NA,ASSGGTEAF
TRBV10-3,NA,AISPGLSGNTIY
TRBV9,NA,ASSVGPLGETQY
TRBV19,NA,ASSIAQGETQY
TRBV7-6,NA,ASSPLQRTSGANVLT
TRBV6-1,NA,ASRPDRNNNQPQH
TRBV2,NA,ASSEREAGTGELF
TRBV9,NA,ASSVQGAAYNEQF
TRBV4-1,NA,ASSQLKGQGFSGEQF
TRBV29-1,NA,SVEEIRRPSGNTIY
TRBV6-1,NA,ASTLSQFTEAF
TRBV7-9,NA,ASSYWTDSGNTIY
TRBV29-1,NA,SVGGGGGGIDGYT
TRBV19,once,ASSPWDREDEKLF
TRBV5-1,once,ASSFERSAGELF
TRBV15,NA,ATSMRDRGNQPQH
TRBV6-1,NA,ASSPGPKLTEAF